The source of this TCR beta chain is a study of T cell repertoires and HLA-DP antigens. TCRdb keeps only in-frame clones here, not all; method: immunoSEQ multiplex PCR. This sample has approximately 100,000 clones, with approximately 89% found just once. As regards this clone: Its matching antigen is unknown.

The sample taken for sequencing was CD4+ T cells from PBMCs. The origin of this receptor is a man over 45 in good health and CMV-seronegative.

CDR3 DNA: TGTGCCAGCAGCTTAAGGGACGGAAGCTACAATGAGCAGTTCTTC. It specifies CASSLRDGSYNEQFF. This chain joins TRBV7-8 and TRBJ2-1; D tentatively fits TRBD1 or TRBD2 (5 bases each). Germline CDR1 SGHVS, CDR2 FQNEAQ. The CDR3 is 15 residues long. V was clipped by 2 bases and J by 3 bases, with 11 bases between them.